These 12 T cell receptor beta chains originate from one sample sequenced in a study of spatial heterogeneity in lung cancer. This sample's time point: sample taken at primary tumor resection. A single record per CDR3 protein comes from TCRdb applying MiXCR to the 5' RACE reads. The top ten hold about 14% of the sample, which has some 55,000 distinct CDR3 sequences, approximately 6% seen once. This sample comprised PBMCs, obtained at surgery. The receptors come from a female donor with early-stage non-small cell lung cancer.

This clonotype was picked up many times. The genes are TRBV7-9 and TRBJ2-7, with a tentative D call TRBD2 (6 bases). Germline values: CDR1 SEHNR, CDR2 FQNEAQ (reference sequence). The CDR3 consists of 14 residues. The germline V and J ends were trimmed by 7 bases and 3 bases, with 16 bases remaining between them. CDR3: CASNPDGGHYEQYF. The CDR3 coding sequence is TGTGCCAGCAACCCGGACGGAGGGCACTACGAGCAGTACTTC.

This clonotype turned up a few times. The CDR3 region is CASSPGQTFISGANVLTF. CDR3 bases: TGTGCCAGCAGTCCGGGACAGACCTTTATCTCTGGGGCCAACGTCCTGACTTTC. The gene calls are TRBV28 and TRBJ2-6; 7 nucleotides agree with TRBD1. From germline, CDR1 is MDHEN and CDR2 SYDVKM. V lost 5 bases to trimming and J lost 0 bases; unmatched junction nucleotides: 10. This CDR3 spans 18 amino acids. The variable domain in full, completed from reference TRBV28 and TRBJ2-6, reads DVKVTQSSRYLVKRTGEKVFLECVQDMDHENMFWYRQDPGLGLRLIYFSYDVKMKEKGDIPEGYSVSREKKERFSLILESASTNQTSMYLCASSPGQTFISGANVLTFGAGSRLTVL.

This clonotype occurred many times. The rearrangement uses TRBV3-1 and TRBJ2-3, with D tentatively TRBD2 (5 bases). Germline lookup yields CDR1 LGHDT and CDR2 YNNKEL (reference sequence). The CDR3 runs 16 residues. The germline V and J ends were trimmed by 1 base and 2 bases, with 13 bases remaining between them. CDR3 DNA sequence: TGTGCCAGCAGCCAAGTGACGACCGGGAACACAGATACGCAGTATTTT. Amino acids: CASSQVTTGNTDTQYF.

This clonotype has ten or more counts. For the CDR3, the DNA is TGCAGTGCTAGAGTCAGCGAGCAGTACTTC. This sequence encodes CSARVSEQYF. V usage is TRBV20-1 and J usage is TRBJ2-7, with D hard to call. The V gene's germline CDR1 is DFQATT and CDR2 SNEGSKA (reference sequence). Trimming shortened V by 1 base and J by 6 bases, and 4 bases separated the two germline ends. This CDR3 is 10 amino acids long.

This clonotype was picked up many times. This chain joins TRBV6-5 and TRBJ2-3, with TRBD1 matching over 9 bases. Germline assignment: CDR1 MNHEY and CDR2 SVGAGI. The length of the CDR3 is 15 residues. Trimming removed 6 bases from V and 0 bases from J; junction bases left unmatched: 4. CDR3 protein: CASSPDRGSTDTQYF. The CDR3 DNA follows: TGTGCCAGCAGCCCTGACAGGGGGAGCACAGATACGCAGTATTTT.

This clonotype was counted at least ten times. This chain links TRBV9 with TRBJ2-5, with D hard to call. Germline V lookup: CDR1 SGDLS, CDR2 YYNGEE. The CDR3 extends over 14 amino acids. V lost 0 bases and J lost 2, with 8 bases in between. CDR3 nucleotide sequence: TGTGCCAGCAGCGTAGCTTCCAGGCAAGAGACCCAGTACTTC. Its translation: CASSVASRQETQYF.

The sample holds a few counts of this clonotype. One end of the junction varies from germline; a read error may be responsible. This chain connects TRBV5-1 to TRBJ2-1; 7 positions match TRBD2. CDR1 is SGHRS and CDR2 is YFSETQ in the germline V gene. The CDR3 consists of 16 residues. Here the CDR3 DNA reads TGCGCCACCAGCTTGCCGGGGGGAAGCGGGTTGGTTGAGCAGTTCTTC. This gives the protein CATSLPGGSGLVEQFF. Looking up the rest from reference TRBV5-1 and TRBJ2-1 gives the full variable domain: KAGVTQTPRYLIKTRGQQVTLSCSPISGHRSVSWYQQTPGQGLQFLFEYFSETQRNKGNFPGRFSGRQFSNSRSEMNVSTLELGDSALYLCATSLPGGSGLVEQFFGPGTRLTVL.

This clonotype was seen ten or more times. The chain employs TRBV7-9 and TRBJ1-1, with 7 bases matching TRBD1. V dropped 4 bases and J dropped 3; count of bases not matched to a gene: 2. Germline V gives CDR1 SEHNR, CDR2 FQNEAQ (reference sequence). This CDR3 spans 13 amino acids. CDR3 sequence: CASSWGTDTEAFF. CDR3 nucleotides: TGTGCCAGCAGCTGGGGGACAGACACTGAAGCTTTCTTT.

The chain has TRBV20-1 and TRBJ1-1, with D maybe TRBD1 (6 bases). Trimming removed 3 bases from V and 1 base from J, with 12 bases in between. The CDR3 has 14 amino acids. Per the germline V gene, CDR1 is DFQATT and CDR2 is SNEGSKA (reference sequence). The CDR3: CSASTGTWNTEAFF. CDR3 nucleotides: TGCAGTGCTAGCACAGGGACTTGGAACACTGAAGCTTTCTTT.

Many counts were recorded for this clonotype. The CDR3 DNA follows: TGTGCCAGCAGATCGGACAGGAACTATGGCTACACCTTC. Amino acid sequence: CASRSDRNYGYTF. The chain recombines TRBV9 with TRBJ1-2; 7 nucleotides line up with TRBD1. The CDR3 contains 13 residues. The ends lost 5 bases at V and 2 bases at J; junction bases unmatched: 3. Germline assignment: CDR1 SGDLS and CDR2 YYNGEE.

This clonotype was counted many times. The chain couples TRBV5-5 to TRBJ2-2; 9 bases map to TRBD1. Losses at the gene ends were 0 bases for V and 6 bases for J; bases not matched to a gene: 0. CDR3 length: 14 residues. CDR1 is SGHKS, CDR2 YYEKEE, per germline (reference sequence). CDR3 in amino acids: CASSLGTGAGELFF. DNA for the CDR3: TGTGCCAGCAGCTTGGGGACAGGGGCCGGGGAGCTGTTTTTT.

This clonotype was detected many times. This chain links TRBV28 with TRBJ2-1; 7 bases map to TRBD1. This CDR3 is built from 14 residues. Unmatched junction bases numbered 5, after V lost 6 bases and J lost 3 bases. Germline V lookup: CDR1 MDHEN, CDR2 SYDVKM. CDR3 sequence: CASRFQGVYNEQFF. CDR3 bases: TGTGCCAGCAGGTTCCAGGGGGTCTACAATGAGCAGTTCTTC.